This T cell receptor beta chain was identified in a study of blood T cell repertoires in COVID-19. This CDR3 comprises 15 residues. Germline loops: CDR1 MGHRA, CDR2 YSYEKL. V was clipped by 1 base and J by 7 bases; unmatched bases: 6. This clone is a singleton in its sample. Only in-frame clones appear in the TCRdb table, and some are missing; sequencing was by immunoSEQ multiplex PCR. The sample has some 110,000 clones, around 86% seen once; the top ten hold 6.5% to 10%. The V gene is TRBV4-1, the J gene TRBJ2-1; 8 nucleotides agree with TRBD2. This TCR derives from a man aged 70 or older with acute or convalescent COVID-19. The sample consisted of peripheral blood. The CDR3 sequence is CASSQARSSGNEQFF. For the CDR3, the DNA is TGCGCCAGCAGCCAAGCAAGGTCTAGCGGGAATGAGCAGTTCTTC.